The T cell receptor (beta chain) under discussion was sequenced for a study of blood T cell repertoires in COVID-19. This clone was recorded a few times. V lost 6 bases and J 6 bases, leaving 11 bases between the germline ends. This CDR3 has 12 residues. The germline V gene has CDR1 WSHSY and CDR2 SAAADI. Clones were read by immunoSEQ multiplex PCR, and TCRdb kept only the in-frame ones, dropping some. The data hold over 350,000 clones, with more than 70% observed a single time. This clonotype was sampled from a woman under 30 who had recovered from COVID-19. The rearrangement links TRBV10-2 to TRBJ2-5; D perhaps matches TRBD1 (6 bases). Sequenced: PBMCs or T cells enriched from blood (not recorded which). CDR3 bases: TGCGCCAGCAGGGGGGCGGCTCAGACCCAGTACTTC. It codes for CASRGAAQTQYF.